This T cell receptor beta chain is drawn from a study of blood T cell repertoires in COVID-19. TCRdb keeps only in-frame clones here, not all; method: immunoSEQ multiplex PCR. The repertoire holds 250,000 or so clones, with around 91% as singletons. This clone appeared once. The sequenced material came from peripheral blood. The receptor's source is a woman aged 60-70 years with COVID-19, enrolled during active disease.

CDR3 in DNA: TGCGCCAGCAGCATTAGCCCGCTAGGCCAAGAGACCCAGTACTTC. Translation: CASSISPLGQETQYF. The chain is built from TRBV5-1 and TRBJ2-5, with unresolved D. CDR1 and CDR2 from the germline V gene are SGHRS and YFSETQ. V was trimmed by 4 bases and J by 1 base, leaving 14 bases between them. The CDR3 runs to 15 residues.